These 30 T cell receptor beta chains came from one sample sequenced in a study of siplizumab effects on memory and regulatory T cells. Produced via immunoSEQ multiplex PCR; TCRdb's table is partial and in-frame only. The sample holds about 100,000 clones, 80% to 95% seen once. What was sequenced was CD4+ T cells sorted from blood. Receptors were obtained from a human donor in good health.

This clone is a singleton in its sample. The chain combines TRBV5-6 with TRBJ2-1; D is ambiguous. The CDR3 is 16 amino acids. Germline lookup yields CDR1 SGHDT and CDR2 YYEEEE. V shed 1 base and J shed 0 bases, with 11 bases lying between them. The CDR3 DNA reads as TGTGCCAGCAGCTTGTTGGTGTGGGGCTCCTACAATGAGCAGTTCTTC. It is translated as CASSLLVWGSYNEQFF.

The chain joins TRBV11-1 to TRBJ1-1; D ambiguous. From germline, CDR1 is SGHAT and CDR2 FQDESV (reference sequence). V was trimmed by 5 bases and J by 0 bases, leaving 7 bases between them. This CDR3 is built from 13 residues. CDR3 sequence: CASSPAMNTEAFF. CDR3 nucleotide sequence: TGTGCCAGCAGCCCAGCCATGAACACTGAAGCTTTCTTT.

V and J are TRBV18 and TRBJ1-1, with 8 bases lining up with TRBD1. The germline V gene has CDR1 KGHSH and CDR2 LQKENI. Trimming at V came to 3 bases and at J to 4 bases, leaving 4 bases not matched to a gene. The CDR3 length is 14 residues. The CDR3 DNA reads as TGTGCCAGCTCACCGGGACAGGTTATCACTGAAGCTTTCTTT. Amino acid sequence: CASSPGQVITEAFF.

This clone appeared a few times. The chain has TRBV14 and TRBJ1-1; a possible D gene is TRBD1 (5 bases). The length of the CDR3 is 15 residues. The germline V and J ends were trimmed by 3 bases and 5 bases, with 16 bases remaining between them. The V gene's germline CDR1 is SGHDN and CDR2 FVKESK. This CDR3 reads CASSHSPGPETEAFF. CDR3 nucleotides: TGTGCCAGCAGCCATTCACCGGGACCAGAGACTGAAGCTTTCTTT.

The chain is built from TRBV29-1 and TRBJ1-2; D is unresolved. The CDR3 extends over 14 amino acids. CDR1 and CDR2 (germline): SQVTM, ANQGSEA. V was cut by 1 base and J by 6 bases, with 15 bases left in between. The CDR3: CSVEGRGYMNGYTF. CDR3 sequence (DNA): TGCAGCGTTGAAGGCAGAGGCTATATGAATGGCTACACCTTC.

V usage is TRBV5-6 and J usage is TRBJ1-1; perhaps TRBD1 as D (6 bases). Deletions cut 0 bases from V and 6 bases from J, with 12 bases between. This CDR3 is built from 14 residues. Germline CDR1 and CDR2: SGHDT and YYEEEE. This CDR3 is CASSLVATGSEAFF. The CDR3 region has the DNA TGTGCCAGCAGCTTGGTGGCCACAGGGTCTGAAGCTTTCTTT.

A single count supports this clone. The rearrangement joins TRBV4-1 to TRBJ2-7; TRBD1 agrees at 9 bases. Germline V lookup: CDR1 MGHRA, CDR2 YSYEKL. This CDR3 has 16 residues. J was trimmed by 3 bases and V by 0 bases; bases with no gene match: 6. The CDR3 is CASSQEGTGPRYEQYF. Here the CDR3 DNA reads TGCGCCAGCAGCCAAGAGGGGACAGGGCCTCGCTACGAGCAGTACTTC.

This chain uses TRBV4-1 with TRBJ1-3, with D unclear. The length of the CDR3 is 15 residues. Germline assignment: CDR1 MGHRA and CDR2 YSYEKL. Deletions cut 1 base from V and 0 bases from J, with 7 bases between. CDR3 sequence (DNA): TGCGCCAGCAGCCAAGGGCAGCTCTCTGGAAACACCATATATTTT. Its translation is CASSQGQLSGNTIYF.

A word on this clone: Different DNA sequences within this sample yield the same CDR3. The rearrangement joins TRBV5-6 to TRBJ1-2; unclear D gene. The ends were cut back, 4 bases at V and 2 bases at J, with 9 bases in the middle. Germline-derived CDR1 and CDR2 are SGHDT and YYEEEE. The CDR3 spans 13 residues. In nucleotides, the CDR3 is TGTGCCAGCAGCCTCGGACGGAACTATGGCTACACCTTC. As protein: CASSLGRNYGYTF. Supplemented by reference TRBV5-6 and TRBJ1-2, the full variable domain reads DAGVTQSPTHLIKTRGQQVTLRCSPKSGHDTVSWYQQALGQGPQFIFQYYEEEERQRGNFPDRFSGHQFPNYSSELNVNALLLGDSALYLCASSLGRNYGYTFGSGTRLTVV.

This rearrangement joins TRBV19 to TRBJ1-2; no clear D. V lost 3 bases, J lost 6 bases, and 17 bases lay in between. The V gene's germline CDR1 is LNHDA and CDR2 SQIVND (reference sequence). The CDR3 totals 15 residues. The chain's CDR3 is CASSIPRVGWDGYTF. Here the CDR3 DNA reads TGTGCCAGTAGTATCCCCAGAGTAGGTTGGGATGGCTACACCTTC.

V gene TRBV6-5 combines with J gene TRBJ1-1, with TRBD1 as a possible D gene (6 bases). The CDR3 is made up of 15 amino acids. V lost 6 bases, J lost 0 bases, and 14 bases lay in between. Per germline, CDR1 MNHEY and CDR2 SVGAGI. The chain's CDR3 is CASRERGGVNTEAFF. CDR3 DNA: TGTGCCAGCAGGGAAAGGGGGGGAGTGAACACTGAAGCTTTCTTT.

The chain employs TRBV2 and TRBJ1-2; D call uncertain. The germline gives CDR1 SNHLY, CDR2 FYNNEI. V gave up 4 bases and J gave up 5 bases, with 11 bases separating them. The CDR3 covers 13 residues. CDR3 sequence: CASSGRGKYGYTF. The DNA for the CDR3 is TGTGCCAGCAGTGGGAGAGGGAAATATGGCTACACCTTC.

V is TRBV19 and J is TRBJ1-5, with D unclear. Germline V lookup: CDR1 LNHDA, CDR2 SQIVND (reference sequence). Deletions cut 5 bases from V and 5 bases from J, with 13 bases between. The CDR3 length is 14 residues. DNA of the CDR3: TGTGCCAGTAGTGCAACGGGTGAATATCAGCCCCAGCATTTT. Protein: CASSATGEYQPQHF.

J is TRBJ2-1 and V is TRBV5-1; TRBD1 might be the D (7 bases). This CDR3 is built from 16 residues. V was clipped by 6 bases and J by 2 bases, with 18 bases between them. CDR1 is SGHRS, CDR2 YFSETQ, per germline. The CDR3 DNA reads TGCGCCAGCACCTCGACAGGGCGGGGAACCTACAATGAGCAGTTCTTC. Its protein product is CASTSTGRGTYNEQFF. Full variable domain (rest looked up from reference TRBV5-1 and TRBJ2-1): KAGVTQTPRYLIKTRGQQVTLSCSPISGHRSVSWYQQTPGQGLQFLFEYFSETQRNKGNFPGRFSGRQFSNSRSEMNVSTLELGDSALYLCASTSTGRGTYNEQFFGPGTRLTVL.

The V gene is TRBV19, the J gene TRBJ1-2, with a weak D call TRBD1 (5 bases). Trimming cost V 0 bases and J 2 bases, with 10 bases left between them. CDR3 size: 15 residues. Germline CDR1 LNHDA, CDR2 SQIVND (reference sequence). The CDR3 DNA reads as TGTGCCAGTAGTATAGAAGGGGATGGGAACTATGGCTACACCTTC. Translating it yields CASSIEGDGNYGYTF.

The DNA for the CDR3 is TGTGCCAGCTCACCACCTCACAGGAACACTAATGAAAAACTGTTTTTT. As protein: CASSPPHRNTNEKLFF. V gene TRBV18 combines with J gene TRBJ1-4, with a possible D match to TRBD1 (5 bases). The V end lost 0 bases, the J end lost 2 bases, and 10 bases lay between the germline ends. The CDR3 runs to 16 residues. Germline-derived CDR1 and CDR2 are KGHSH and LQKENI.

The DNA for the CDR3 is TGCGCCAGCAGTGCAGGGGGCGAATGGGAGACCCAGTACTTC. Protein: CASSAGGEWETQYF. The chain has TRBV10-1 and TRBJ2-5; TRBD1 aligns across 8 bases. V gave up 4 bases and J gave up 5 bases; unmatched junction bases: 6. The CDR3 contains 14 residues. Germline assignment: CDR1 WNHNN and CDR2 SYGVQD (reference sequence).

The chain links TRBV7-6 to TRBJ1-3; a weak D match, TRBD1 (5 bases). The ends were cut back, 6 bases at V and 1 base at J, with 22 bases in the middle. Per the germline V gene, CDR1 is SGHVS and CDR2 is FNYEAQ. This CDR3 region has 18 residues. Here the CDR3 reads CASSPGTPAAVSGNTIYF. The CDR3 DNA follows: TGTGCCAGCAGTCCCGGGACTCCCGCAGCGGTGTCTGGAAACACCATATATTTT.

The chain employs TRBV6-1 and TRBJ1-4, with 7 bases matching TRBD1. Germline V CDR1 and CDR2: MNHNS, SASEGT. The CDR3 consists of 14 residues. V shed 1 base, J shed 4 bases, and the junction held 0 bases outside the gene matches. The CDR3 sequence: CASSEGDSNEKLFF. CDR3 coding DNA: TGTGCCAGCAGTGAAGGGGACAGTAATGAAAAACTGTTTTTT.

The chain carries TRBV2 and TRBJ1-5, with D unclear. Trimming stripped 4 bases from V and 3 bases from J, with 7 bases between. This CDR3 contains 13 residues. Germline V gene data show CDR1 as SNHLY and CDR2 as FYNNEI. CDR3 in amino acids: CASSGGFNQPQHF. CDR3 bases: TGTGCCAGCAGTGGGGGATTCAATCAGCCCCAGCATTTT.

J is TRBJ1-2 and V is TRBV9; 9 bases align to TRBD1. Germline CDR1 and CDR2: SGDLS and YYNGEE. The length of the CDR3 is 14 residues. Trimming cost V 5 bases and J 3 bases; bases outside gene matches: 5. The CDR3 DNA reads as TGTGCCAGCAGTAAGACAGGGGGAGACTATGGCTACACCTTC. Amino acids: CASSKTGGDYGYTF.

V is TRBV28 and J is TRBJ1-1; D is ambiguous. Germline V gene lookup returns CDR1 MDHEN and CDR2 SYDVKM. The V gene lost 6 bases and the J gene lost 0 bases, with 20 bases spanning the gap. The CDR3 extends over 17 amino acids. The CDR3 DNA is TGTGCCAGCAGAGTAGGGAGGAGGAGGAACATGAACACTGAAGCTTTCTTT. Encoded protein: CASRVGRRRNMNTEAFF.

The chain recombines TRBV4-1 with TRBJ2-5; D not resolved. V was shortened by 3 bases and J by 2 bases, with 10 bases between the two germline ends. CDR3 length equals 14 residues. The V gene's germline CDR1 is MGHRA and CDR2 YSYEKL. The DNA of the CDR3 is TGCGCCAGCAGCCAGATGTTCTTTCAAGAGACCCAGTACTTC. Residues: CASSQMFFQETQYF.

CDR3 nucleotides: TGTGCCAGCTCACCTCCGGGACAGGCCTACGAGCAGTACTTC. Protein product: CASSPPGQAYEQYF. The chain has TRBV18 and TRBJ2-7; 8 bases line up with TRBD1. V was clipped by 3 bases and J by 2 bases; unmatched bases: 3. Per the germline V gene, CDR1 is KGHSH and CDR2 is LQKENI. The CDR3 covers 14 residues.

This sequence joins TRBV9 and TRBJ2-3; 8 nucleotides line up with TRBD2. Germline trimming cut 3 bases from V and 6 bases from J; bases unmatched to any gene: 12. The CDR3 has 16 amino acids. Germline CDR1 is SGDLS and CDR2 is YYNGEE. CDR3 residues: CASSDSLTSAGDTQYF. The CDR3 region has the DNA TGTGCCAGCAGCGACTCCTTGACTAGCGCGGGGGATACGCAGTATTTT.

V gene TRBV4-1 combines with J gene TRBJ1-6, with D unclear. V shed 6 bases and J shed 4 bases, with 13 bases lying between them. Germline V gene lookup returns CDR1 MGHRA and CDR2 YSYEKL. The CDR3 covers 15 residues. The DNA for the CDR3 is TGCGCCAGCAGTATCGAACGGCAGTATAATTCACCCCTCCACTTT. Residues: CASSIERQYNSPLHF.

This chain uses TRBV19 with TRBJ1-5, with a weak D call TRBD1 (6 bases). Trimming left V 8 bases short and J 0 bases short, with 17 bases between. The CDR3 has 16 amino acids. The V gene's germline CDR1 is LNHDA and CDR2 SQIVND (reference sequence). The DNA of the CDR3 is TGTGCCAGTCTGGGTGCGGGGGCGTATAGCAATCAGCCCCAGCATTTT. Translation: CASLGAGAYSNQPQHF.

The chain employs TRBV4-3 and TRBJ2-5; possible D gene TRBD2, 5 bases. CDR1 and CDR2 (germline): LGHNA, YSLEER. V lost 0 bases and J 4 bases, leaving 15 bases between the germline ends. The CDR3 covers 16 residues. This chain's CDR3 is CASSQDLLASSETQYF. The CDR3 DNA sequence: TGCGCCAGCAGCCAAGATCTGCTAGCTAGCTCAGAGACCCAGTACTTC.

The chain recombines TRBV30 with TRBJ1-3, with 7 bases lining up with TRBD1. This CDR3 is built from 12 residues. J was trimmed by 3 bases and V by 5 bases; bases with no gene match: 1. Germline CDR1 reads GTSNPN; CDR2 reads SVGIG (reference sequence). CDR3 sequence: CAWDRDGNTIYF. The CDR3 nucleotides are TGTGCCTGGGACAGGGATGGAAACACCATATATTTT.

The rearrangement links TRBV4-3 to TRBJ1-3; unclear D gene. Trimming shortened V by 0 bases and J by 0 bases, and 9 bases separated the two germline ends. Germline V gives CDR1 LGHNA, CDR2 YSLEER. The CDR3 is made up of 16 amino acids. This CDR3 reads CASSQDLPSSGNTIYF. The CDR3 DNA reads TGCGCCAGCAGCCAAGACCTACCAAGCTCTGGAAACACCATATATTTT.